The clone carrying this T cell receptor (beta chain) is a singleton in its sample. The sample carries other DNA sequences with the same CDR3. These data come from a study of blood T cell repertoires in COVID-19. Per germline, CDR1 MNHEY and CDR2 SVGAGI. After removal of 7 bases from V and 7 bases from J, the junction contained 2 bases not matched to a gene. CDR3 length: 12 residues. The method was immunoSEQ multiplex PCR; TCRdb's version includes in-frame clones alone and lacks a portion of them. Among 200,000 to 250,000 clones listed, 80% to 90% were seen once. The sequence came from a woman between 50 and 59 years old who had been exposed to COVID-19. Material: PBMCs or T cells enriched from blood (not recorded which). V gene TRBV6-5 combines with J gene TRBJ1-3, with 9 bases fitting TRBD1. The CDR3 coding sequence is TGTGCCAGCAACACAGGGGGCAACACCATATATTTT. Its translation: CASNTGGNTIYF.